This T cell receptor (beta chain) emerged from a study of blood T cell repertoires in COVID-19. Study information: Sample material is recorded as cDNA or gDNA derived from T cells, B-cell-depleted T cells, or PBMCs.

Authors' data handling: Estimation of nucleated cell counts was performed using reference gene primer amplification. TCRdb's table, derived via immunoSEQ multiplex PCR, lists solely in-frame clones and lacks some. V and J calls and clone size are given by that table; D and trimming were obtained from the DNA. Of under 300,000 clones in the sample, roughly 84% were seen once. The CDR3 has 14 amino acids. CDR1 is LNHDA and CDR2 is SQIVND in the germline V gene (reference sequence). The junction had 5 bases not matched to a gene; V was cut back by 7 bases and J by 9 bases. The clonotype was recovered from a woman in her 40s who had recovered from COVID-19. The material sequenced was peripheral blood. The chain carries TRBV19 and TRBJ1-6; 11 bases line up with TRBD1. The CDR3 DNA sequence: TGTGCCAGTAAGACAGGACAGGGGGCTTCACCCCTCCACTTT. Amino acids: CASKTGQGASPLHF.